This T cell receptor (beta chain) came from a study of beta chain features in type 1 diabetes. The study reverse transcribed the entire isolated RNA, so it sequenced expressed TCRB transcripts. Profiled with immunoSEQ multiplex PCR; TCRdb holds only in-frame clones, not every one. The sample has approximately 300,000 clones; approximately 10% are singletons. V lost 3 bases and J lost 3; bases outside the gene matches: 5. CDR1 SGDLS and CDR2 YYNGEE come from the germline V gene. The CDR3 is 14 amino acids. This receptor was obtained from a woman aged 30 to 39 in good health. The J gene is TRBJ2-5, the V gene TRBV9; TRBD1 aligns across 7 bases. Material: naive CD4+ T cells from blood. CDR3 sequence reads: CASSARQGEETQYF. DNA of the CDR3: TGTGCCAGCAGCGCCCGACAGGGAGAAGAGACCCAGTACTTC.